The 5 T cell receptor beta chains in this list originate from one sample, sequenced in a study of T cell repertoires in cytomegalovirus infection. Their recognized antigens are unknown. TCRdb reprocessed the reads with MiXCR, giving one entry per CDR3 protein. The sample yields more than 250,000 distinct CDR3 sequences, around a quarter seen once. Specimen: cultured PBMCs, collected from culture after CMV antigen stimulation. The receptors were sampled from a human donor in good health (CMV status not recorded). Some clones in this sample may be carry-over from other donors' samples.

This clonotype was detected many times. V gene TRBV7-8 combines with J gene TRBJ2-7; D remains ambiguous. CDR1 SGHVS and CDR2 FQNEAQ come from the germline V gene. The CDR3 totals 15 residues. The germline V and J ends were trimmed by 5 bases and 0 bases, with 14 bases remaining between them. CDR3 nucleotide sequence: TGTGCCAGCAGCGAGCTTCCTACTAACTCCTACGAGCAGTACGTC. Its translation is CASSELPTNSYEQYV.

The chain carries TRBV5-1 and TRBJ1-2; D gene ambiguous. The ends were cut back, 0 bases at V and 2 bases at J, with 5 bases in the middle. Germline CDR1 is SGHRS and CDR2 is YFSETQ. The CDR3 is made up of 13 amino acids. The CDR3 sequence is CASSLAGNYGYTF. In DNA, the CDR3 is TGCGCCAGCAGCTTGGCGGGAAACTATGGCTACACCTTC.

The chain recombines TRBV15 with TRBJ2-1; 14 bases line up with TRBD2. There are 18 residues in the CDR3. With 3 bases clipped from V and 0 bases from J, the junction kept 4 bases outside the gene matches. Looked up from germline, CDR1 is LNHNV and CDR2 is YYDKDF (reference sequence). CDR3 nucleotides: TGTGCCACCAGCAGGGGACTAGCGGGAGACAGCTCCTACAATGAGCAGTTCTTC. Its translation: CATSRGLAGDSSYNEQFF. The entire variable domain, with the rest obtained from reference TRBV15 and TRBJ2-1, is as follows: DAMVIQNPRYQVTQFGKPVTLSCSQTLNHNVMYWYQQKSSQAPKLLFHYYDKDFNNEADTPDNFQSRRPNTSFCFLDIRSPGLGDTAMYLCATSRGLAGDSSYNEQFFGPGTRLTVL.

This rearrangement joins TRBV6-5 to TRBJ2-7, with 7 bases fitting TRBD1. This CDR3 spans 14 amino acids. Germline lookup yields CDR1 MNHEY and CDR2 SVGAGI. Trimming cost V 5 bases and J 1 base; bases outside gene matches: 5. The CDR3 bases are TGTGCCAGCAGTAAGTCGGGACAGTCCTACGAGCAGTACTTC. Amino acids: CASSKSGQSYEQYF.

The chain employs TRBV19 and TRBJ1-2, with TRBD1 as a possible D gene (5 bases). Between the trimmed V and J ends, which lost 5 bases and 5 bases, there was a span of 15 bases. This CDR3 is 14 amino acids long. CDR1 is LNHDA, CDR2 SQIVND, per germline (reference sequence). The CDR3 nucleotides read TGTGCCAGTAGTGCCCAGGGCCCCGCGTATGGCTACACCTTC. It yields the protein CASSAQGPAYGYTF.